Below, one T cell receptor (beta chain) is given with its context. The CDR3 runs to 14 residues. The germline V gene has CDR1 SGDLS and CDR2 YYNGEE. Deletions cut 0 bases from V and 7 bases from J, with 11 bases between. These data are taken from a study of early T cells in non-severe SARS-CoV-2 infection. One entry per CDR3 protein, called by TCRdb with MiXCR from the 5' RACE reads. The sample yields 45,000 to 75,000 distinct CDR3 sequences, 10% to 15% seen once. The clonotype was recovered from an adult who was a healthcare worker with PCR-confirmed SARS-CoV-2 infection or an uninfected control (not recorded which). The chain uses TRBV9 and TRBJ2-1; TRBD2 is a possible D gene (5 bases). Sequenced sample: whole blood. The CDR3 is CASSVESSLNEQFF. As DNA, the CDR3 is TGTGCCAGCAGCGTAGAATCTAGCCTGAATGAGCAGTTCTTC.